Listed below are T cell receptor beta chains from one sample, sequenced in a study of tumor and adjacent non-tumor tissue in lung cancer. TCRdb reprocessed the multiplex PCR reads via MiXCR and lists one record per CDR3 protein. The table has tens of thousands of distinct CDR3 sequences, around 64% seen once; the top ten hold 32%. Source material: distant non-tumor lung tissue. The receptors shown here come from a man in his 70s with non-small cell lung cancer. Both conserved end residues are part of each CDR3. A D gene is named only where the DNA matches it firmly. Rows give clone size only sometimes, using once, few, many, or a class for an expanded clone.

clone size: .
D gene: TRBD1
J gene: TRBJ2-7
V gene: TRBV5-6
CDR3 DNA: TGTGCCAGCAGCCCGGACAGGGCCCCCTACGAGCAGCACTTC
CDR3 protein: CASSPDRAPYEQHF

clone size: many
D gene: .
J gene: TRBJ2-7
V gene: TRBV28
CDR3 DNA: TGTGCCAGCAGTTTCAGCTCCTACGAGCAGTACTTC
CDR3 protein: CASSFSSYEQYF

clone size: .
D gene: TRBD2
J gene: TRBJ2-2
V gene: TRBV4-2
CDR3 DNA: TGTGCCAGCAGCCATCCGGGACTAGCGGGGGGAGACACCGGGGAACTGTTTTTT
CDR3 protein: CASSHPGLAGGDTGELFF

clone size: many
D gene: .
J gene: TRBJ2-2
V gene: TRBV6-6
CDR3 DNA: TGTGCCAGCAGTACTTACGGGGAGCTGTTTTTT
CDR3 protein: CASSTYGELFF

clone size: .
D gene: TRBD2
J gene: TRBJ2-5
V gene: TRBV10-2
CDR3 DNA: TGCGCTAGCAGTGAGTTGGTGGGGACTAACGGGAGAAAGACCCAGTACTTC
CDR3 protein: CASSELVGTNGRKTQYF

clone size: .
D gene: .
J gene: TRBJ1-1
V gene: TRBV6-5
CDR3 DNA: TGTACCAACAGTTACCCCCTCACAGCGATCAGGGACACTGAAGCTTTCTTT
CDR3 protein: CTNSYPLTAIRDTEAFF

clone size: .
D gene: .
J gene: TRBJ1-5
V gene: TRBV4-1
CDR3 DNA: TGCGCCAGCAGCCAAATAGGAGGCAATCAGCCCCAACATTTT
CDR3 protein: CASSQIGGNQPQHF

clone size: many
D gene: TRBD1
J gene: TRBJ2-7
V gene: TRBV5-6
CDR3 DNA: TGTGCCAGCAGCTCGGGACAGGTAGGGTACGAGCAGTACTTC
CDR3 protein: CASSSGQVGYEQYF

clone size: once
D gene: TRBD2
J gene: TRBJ2-3
V gene: TRBV7-9
CDR3 DNA: TGTGCCAGCAGCTTGAGCGGGACTAGCACAGATATGCAGTATTTT
CDR3 protein: CASSLSGTSTDMQYF

clone size: large
D gene: .
J gene: TRBJ2-7
V gene: TRBV10-3
CDR3 DNA: TGTGCCATCAGTGGGGCAGGGGTGGTCTACGAGCAGTACTTC
CDR3 protein: CAISGAGVVYEQYF

clone size: .
D gene: TRBD1
J gene: TRBJ2-7
V gene: TRBV28
CDR3 DNA: TGTGCCGGCAGTTCCCGGACAGGGCCCTCTTACGAGCAGTACTTC
CDR3 protein: CAGSSRTGPSYEQYF

clone size: few
D gene: .
J gene: TRBJ2-2
V gene: TRBV7-9
CDR3 DNA: TGTGCCAGCAGCCCCCTTACCCAAGTGGGGGAACCCGGGGAGCTGTTTTTT
CDR3 protein: CASSPLTQVGEPGELFF

clone size: many
D gene: .
J gene: TRBJ2-6
V gene: TRBV5-4
CDR3 DNA: TGTGCCAGCAGCTTAAAACAGTCGTCTGGGGCCAACGTCCTGACTTTC
CDR3 protein: CASSLKQSSGANVLTF

clone size: .
D gene: .
J gene: TRBJ2-7
V gene: TRBV11-2
CDR3 DNA: TGTGCCAGCACCAGACAGACCTATTACGACCAGTACTTC
CDR3 protein: CASTRQTYYDQYF

clone size: .
D gene: TRBD1
J gene: TRBJ2-7
V gene: TRBV11-2
CDR3 DNA: TGTGCCAGCAGCGAGAGGGACAGATACTACGGGCAGTACTTC
CDR3 protein: CASSERDRYYGQYF

clone size: .
D gene: .
J gene: TRBJ2-6
V gene: TRBV11-2
CDR3 DNA: TGTGCCAGCAGCCCCAGAAGCTCTGGGGCCAACGACCTGACTTTC
CDR3 protein: CASSPRSSGANDLTF

clone size: .
D gene: .
J gene: TRBJ2-2
V gene: TRBV6-5
CDR3 DNA: TGTGCCAGCCGGGACTGTTGGGAGTTCGGGGAGCTGTTTTTT
CDR3 protein: CASRDCWEFGELFF

clone size: .
D gene: .
J gene: TRBJ2-1
V gene: TRBV11-1
CDR3 DNA: TGTTCCAGCAGCCCAACTAACGGGAGCTCCTACAATGAGCAGTTCTTC
CDR3 protein: CSSSPTNGSSYNEQFF

clone size: .
D gene: .
J gene: TRBJ2-5
V gene: TRBV29-1
CDR3 DNA: TGCAGAGTTCATGGCGCTGTGCAAGAGACCCAGCACTTC
CDR3 protein: CRVHGAVQETQHF

clone size: .
D gene: .
J gene: TRBJ1-6
V gene: TRBV7-9
CDR3 DNA: TGTGCCAGCAGCGGAAATTCACCCCTCCACTTT
CDR3 protein: CASSGNSPLHF

clone size: .
D gene: TRBD2
J gene: TRBJ2-2
V gene: TRBV14
CDR3 DNA: TGTGCCAGCAGCCAAGGACTAGCAAGGACCGGGGAACTGTTTTTT
CDR3 protein: CASSQGLARTGELFF

clone size: .
D gene: .
J gene: TRBJ1-4
V gene: TRBV11-2
CDR3 DNA: TGTGCCATCGGCAATCAATACAGGGAAAAACTGGTTTTT
CDR3 protein: CAIGNQYREKLVF

clone size: .
D gene: .
J gene: TRBJ2-2
V gene: TRBV7-9
CDR3 DNA: TGTGTCAGCAGCTCCCCGGTTGCAGGGCCAAGCAGGGAGCTGTTTTTT
CDR3 protein: CVSSSPVAGPSRELFF

clone size: many
D gene: .
J gene: TRBJ2-3
V gene: TRBV6-5
CDR3 DNA: TGTGCCAGCAGAAAGGGGGGCTACAACACAGATACGCAGTATTTT
CDR3 protein: CASRKGGYNTDTQYF

clone size: .
D gene: .
J gene: TRBJ1-1
V gene: TRBV11-2
CDR3 DNA: TGTACCAGCAGAAGAGCAGGGAACACTGAAGCTTTCTTT
CDR3 protein: CTSRRAGNTEAFF

clone size: .
D gene: .
J gene: TRBJ1-2
V gene: TRBV20-1
CDR3 DNA: TGCAGTGCGTCGGGACACCCTAACCATGGCTACACCTTC
CDR3 protein: CSASGHPNHGYTF

clone size: .
D gene: .
J gene: TRBJ2-3
V gene: TRBV28
CDR3 DNA: TGTGCCAGCAGCCAACGCACAGATACGCAGTATTTT
CDR3 protein: CASSQRTDTQYF

clone size: .
D gene: .
J gene: TRBJ1-5
V gene: TRBV6-5
CDR3 DNA: TGTGCCAGCAGTTCAAGGGCCCCCGGGACAAGGAAAAGCAATCAGCCCCAGCATTTT
CDR3 protein: CASSSRAPGTRKSNQPQHF

clone size: many
D gene: TRBD2
J gene: TRBJ2-3
V gene: TRBV12-3/TRBV12-4
CDR3 DNA: TGTGCCAGCAGTTCTAGAGGGCTAGCGGGAGCAAGCTTTAGAATTACAGATACGCAGTATTTT
CDR3 protein: CASSSRGLAGASFRITDTQYF

clone size: once
D gene: TRBD1
J gene: TRBJ1-3
V gene: TRBV30
CDR3 DNA: TGTGCCTCATTCCACAAGGGACAGTCCAACTCTGGAAACACCATATATTTT
CDR3 protein: CASFHKGQSNSGNTIYF

clone size: .
D gene: .
J gene: TRBJ1-2
V gene: TRBV12-3/TRBV12-4
CDR3 DNA: TGTGCCAGCAGTTTAGGGGGACGAGCACACACCTTC
CDR3 protein: CASSLGGRAHTF

clone size: .
D gene: .
J gene: TRBJ2-6
V gene: TRBV6-5
CDR3 DNA: TGTGCCAGTAATTACGGTTCGGGGGTTGGGGCCAACGTCCTGACTTTC
CDR3 protein: CASNYGSGVGANVLTF

clone size: .
D gene: .
J gene: TRBJ2-3
V gene: TRBV11-2
CDR3 DNA: TGTGCCTGCAGCTTACAGGGCTCTAGCACAGATACGCAGTATTTT
CDR3 protein: CACSLQGSSTDTQYF

clone size: .
D gene: TRBD1
J gene: TRBJ1-6
V gene: TRBV20-1
CDR3 DNA: TGCAGTGCTAGAGATCTCGACGGGACAGACTATAATTCACACCTCCACTTT
CDR3 protein: CSARDLDGTDYNSHLHF

clone size: .
D gene: .
J gene: TRBJ2-1
V gene: TRBV6-4
CDR3 DNA: TGTGCCAGCAGTGCCGGCCTCTACAATGAGCAGTTCTTC
CDR3 protein: CASSAGLYNEQFF

clone size: .
D gene: TRBD2
J gene: TRBJ2-1
V gene: TRBV6-5
CDR3 DNA: TGTGCCAGCAGTTCGACTAGCGGGGGGCCCAATGAGCGGTTCTTC
CDR3 protein: CASSSTSGGPNERFF

clone size: .
D gene: TRBD2
J gene: TRBJ2-1
V gene: TRBV6-5
CDR3 DNA: TGTGCCAGCAGGTCTAGCGGGGGGCGGGGCTACAATGAGCAGTTCTTC
CDR3 protein: CASRSSGGRGYNEQFF

clone size: .
D gene: TRBD2
J gene: TRBJ2-2
V gene: TRBV2
CDR3 DNA: TGTGCCAGCAAGGGACTAGCGGAGGTCGGACGGACCGGGGAGCTGTTTTTT
CDR3 protein: CASKGLAEVGRTGELFF

clone size: many
D gene: .
J gene: TRBJ2-3
V gene: TRBV7-2
CDR3 DNA: TGTGCCAGCAGACGGGGCACAGATACGCAGTATTTT
CDR3 protein: CASRRGTDTQYF

clone size: .
D gene: .
J gene: TRBJ2-4
V gene: TRBV11-3
CDR3 DNA: TGTGCCAGCAGCTTGATCAGGGGTAATTCCGAAAACATTCAATACTTC
CDR3 protein: CASSLIRGNSENIQYF

clone size: many
D gene: .
J gene: TRBJ2-7
V gene: TRBV11-2
CDR3 DNA: TGTGCCAGCAGCTTAGAACTCTCCTACGAGCAGTACTTC
CDR3 protein: CASSLELSYEQYF

clone size: .
D gene: TRBD1
J gene: TRBJ2-2
V gene: TRBV6-1
CDR3 DNA: TGTGCCAGCAGTAGATTTGGACAGGGGGCGATGGGGGAGCTGTTTTTT
CDR3 protein: CASSRFGQGAMGELFF

clone size: .
D gene: TRBD2
J gene: TRBJ2-3
V gene: TRBV20-1
CDR3 DNA: TGCAGTGCTAGAGGGGGACTAGCGGCCACAGATACGCAGTATTTT
CDR3 protein: CSARGGLAATDTQYF

clone size: few
D gene: .
J gene: TRBJ2-7
V gene: TRBV29-1
CDR3 DNA: TGCAGCGTTACAAGAGAGATCGGGAGAGCCGACGAGCAATACTTC
CDR3 protein: CSVTREIGRADEQYF

clone size: once
D gene: TRBD1
J gene: TRBJ2-3
V gene: TRBV5-5
CDR3 DNA: TGTATCAGCTCGTGGTCCCTCAGCTTGGGACAGGGCACAGATACACAGTATTTT
CDR3 protein: CISSWSLSLGQGTDTQYF

clone size: many
D gene: .
J gene: TRBJ2-3
V gene: TRBV29-1
CDR3 DNA: TGCAGCGCTTTGAGAGATACGCAGTATTTT
CDR3 protein: CSALRDTQYF

clone size: .
D gene: .
J gene: TRBJ2-1
V gene: TRBV6-1
CDR3 DNA: TGTGCCAGCAGTGAAGACAGCGGTTCCAACAATGAGCAATTCTTC
CDR3 protein: CASSEDSGSNNEQFF

clone size: .
D gene: TRBD2
J gene: TRBJ2-5
V gene: TRBV11-2
CDR3 DNA: TGTGCAAACAGCTTGGGTCCCCTGGGGGGGGTTCAAGAGACCCAGTACTTC
CDR3 protein: CANSLGPLGGVQETQYF

clone size: .
D gene: .
J gene: TRBJ1-2
V gene: TRBV3-1
CDR3 DNA: TGTACCAGCAGCCAAGTCGGGATGGATGGCTACACCTTC
CDR3 protein: CTSSQVGMDGYTF

clone size: few
D gene: TRBD2
J gene: TRBJ2-2
V gene: TRBV15
CDR3 DNA: TGTGCCACCAGCCGTCCTCCGGGACTATCCCACCGGGAGCTGTTTTTT
CDR3 protein: CATSRPPGLSHRELFF

clone size: many
D gene: TRBD1
J gene: TRBJ1-5
V gene: TRBV5-5
CDR3 DNA: TGTGCCAGCAGGAGGACAGGGGCTAGCAATCAGCCCCAGCATTTT
CDR3 protein: CASRRTGASNQPQHF

clone size: .
D gene: .
J gene: TRBJ2-2
V gene: TRBV11-2
CDR3 DNA: TGTGCCATCAGATCTGGAGGGGGGACGAACACCAGGGAGCTGTTTTTT
CDR3 protein: CAIRSGGGTNTRELFF